A selection of T cell receptor beta chains follows, all from one sample in a study of T cells in narcolepsy. This table comes from immunoSEQ multiplex PCR, and its TCRdb copy is limited to in-frame clones, with some not included. The profile shows approximately 30,000 clones, 78% of them singletons. The specimen sequenced was CD45RA- memory CD4+ T cells from PBMCs. These receptor sequences come from a human donor with narcolepsy. Each CDR3 is given with its conserved first and last residue. The D gene is left open where the match is weak. Clone size is not always given. Where it is, it says once, few, many or a class for expanded clones.

TRBV28	-	TRBJ2-6	-	CASRGSRNGANVLTF	TGTGCCAGCAGGGGCTCCAGGAACGGGGCCAACGTCCTGACTTTC
TRBV20-1	-	TRBJ2-7	-	CSARRSVGQYF	TGCAGTGCCCGTCGGAGCGTCGGGCAGTACTTC
TRBV7-2	-	TRBJ1-6	-	CASSLVAGVNNSPLHF	TGTGCCAGCAGCTTAGTGGCAGGGGTTAATAATTCACCCCTCCACTTT
TRBV10-3	-	TRBJ2-5	-	CAISESTGEQETQYF	TGTGCCATCAGTGAGTCGACAGGAGAACAAGAGACCCAGTACTTC
TRBV6-5	TRBD2	TRBJ2-1	-	CASRSSGVSNEQFF	TGTGCCAGCAGAAGTAGCGGGGTATCAAATGAGCAGTTCTTC
TRBV19	-	TRBJ2-7	-	CASRRTQGFHEQYF	TGTGCCAGTAGACGAACACAGGGTTTCCACGAGCAGTACTTC
TRBV19	TRBD1	TRBJ2-2	-	CASSSKQGAVTGELFF	TGTGCCAGTAGTTCTAAACAGGGGGCGGTCACCGGGGAGCTGTTTTTT
TRBV18	-	TRBJ2-7	-	CASSPPRSAYEQYF	TGTGCCAGCTCACCACCTCGGAGTGCCTACGAGCAGTACTTC
TRBV2	-	TRBJ2-7	few	CASSDRGGYEQYF	TGTGCCAGCAGTGACAGGGGCGGATACGAGCAGTACTTC
TRBV5-1	-	TRBJ2-1	-	CASSLGSGAGSNEQFF	TGCGCCAGCAGCTTAGGCTCGGGGGCAGGGAGCAATGAGCAGTTCTTC
TRBV4-1	TRBD2	TRBJ2-3	-	CASSQGRQRGNTDTQYF	TGCGCCAGCAGCCAAGGTCGCCAGCGGGGGAACACAGATACGCAGTATTTT
TRBV7-3	-	TRBJ1-3	few	CASSSGDSGNTIYF	TGTGCCAGCAGCTCCGGTGACTCTGGAAACACCATATATTTT
TRBV27	-	TRBJ1-1	-	CASSLREVSTEAFF	TGTGCCAGCAGTTTAAGGGAAGTGAGCACTGAAGCTTTCTTT
TRBV9	TRBD1	TRBJ2-7	few	CASSVRTGGIHEQYF	TGTGCCAGCAGCGTAAGGACAGGGGGAATTCACGAGCAGTACTTC
TRBV5-1	TRBD2	TRBJ2-1	-	CASSPGTSVEGEQFF	TGCGCCAGCAGCCCCGGGACTAGCGTTGAAGGGGAGCAGTTCTTC
TRBV6-5	TRBD2	TRBJ2-7	few	CASSYSAGREDEQYF	TGTGCCAGCAGTTACTCAGCAGGGAGGGAAGACGAGCAGTACTTC
TRBV2	-	TRBJ1-5	-	CASSWWFAAQHF	TGTGCCAGCAGCTGGTGGTTCGCGGCCCAGCATTTT
TRBV10-2	TRBD1	TRBJ1-1	once	CASKERDRGENTEAFF	TGCGCCAGCAAAGAACGGGACAGGGGTGAGAACACTGAAGCTTTCTTT
TRBV6-5	-	TRBJ2-3	-	CASSQRGAKLDTQYF	TGTGCCAGCAGTCAAAGGGGGGCCAAATTGGATACGCAGTATTTT
TRBV7-2	TRBD1	TRBJ2-7	few	CASRGTGRYEQYF	TGTGCCAGCCGAGGGACAGGGAGATACGAGCAGTACTTC
TRBV7-9	-	TRBJ1-2	once	CASSPPRQNYGYTF	TGTGCCAGCAGCCCCCCACGGCAAAACTATGGCTACACCTTC
TRBV19	TRBD1	TRBJ1-3	few	CASSPDRDEDTIYF	TGTGCCAGTAGCCCTGACAGGGACGAAGACACCATATATTTT
TRBV9	-	TRBJ2-5	-	CASSPYPGETQYF	TGTGCCAGCAGCCCCTATCCCGGGGAGACCCAGTACTTC
TRBV4-1	TRBD1	TRBJ2-3	-	CASSQDMGSQLRGRTDTQYF	TGCGCCAGCAGCCAAGATATGGGGTCCCAGCTCAGGGGGCGAACAGATACGCAGTATTTT
TRBV6-1	-	TRBJ2-7	-	CASSSGRGGFYEQYF	TGTGCCAGCAGTTCTGGGCGTGGAGGGTTCTACGAGCAGTACTTC
TRBV4-2	-	TRBJ2-7	-	CASSQGDQDYEQYF	TGTGCCAGCAGCCAGGGGGACCAGGACTACGAGCAGTACTTC
TRBV30	-	TRBJ2-2	-	CAWSPGRGELFF	TGTGCCTGGAGTCCGGGCCGAGGGGAGCTGTTTTTT
TRBV11-3	TRBD1	TRBJ2-7	-	CASSLPTGVPYEQYF	TGTGCCAGCAGCCTACCGACAGGGGTCCCTTACGAGCAGTACTTC
TRBV7-2	TRBD1	TRBJ2-5	-	CASSRAQGALGEQYF	TGTGCCAGCAGCCGTGCACAGGGGGCCCTAGGGGAGCAGTACTTC
TRBV6-1	TRBD2	TRBJ2-7	-	CASWLAGGREQYF	TGTGCCAGCTGGCTAGCGGGGGGTCGCGAGCAGTACTTC
TRBV23-1	TRBD1	TRBJ1-2	-	CVSSPRTGGCHYGYTF	TGCGTCAGCAGTCCTAGGACAGGGGGTTGTCACTATGGCTACACCTTC